One sample yielded the 8 T cell receptor beta chains listed below, sequenced in a study of T cells after yellow fever vaccination. TCRdb recomputed calls from the 5' RACE reads with MiXCR, one row per CDR3 protein. The data show 450,000 to 550,000 distinct CDR3 sequences, with 20% to 25% seen just once and about a sixth held by the top ten. Sequenced material: PBMCs, taken less than 25 days after the first yellow fever vaccination. All receptors derive from a man between 18 and 35 years old who received the YFV17D yellow fever vaccine.

The chain combines TRBV6-2 or TRBV6-3 with TRBJ2-3, with unresolved D. Trimming pared 4 bases from V and 5 bases from J, leaving 13 bases between. Per the germline V gene, CDR1 is MNHEY and CDR2 is SVGEGT. This CDR3 region has 14 residues. CDR3 nucleotide sequence: TGTGCCAGCAGTTTGGGAAGACTTCGAGATACGCAGTATTTT. This codes for CASSLGRLRDTQYF.

A few counts support this clonotype. The CDR3 DNA reads TGTGCCAGCAGCCGGGCCCGCACAGATACGCAGTATTTT. It yields the protein CASSRARTDTQYF. The chain carries TRBV9 and TRBJ2-3, with unresolved D. Trimming left V 4 bases short and J 1 base short, with 7 bases between. This CDR3 is built from 13 residues. Germline V lookup: CDR1 SGDLS, CDR2 YYNGEE.

The CDR3, as DNA: TGTGCCAGCAGTTACGGAAGGCAGGGCTATGAGCAGTTCTTC. Protein product: CASSYGRQGYEQFF. The gene calls are TRBV6-2 or TRBV6-3 and TRBJ2-1; the D gene is possibly TRBD1 (5 bases). Per the germline V gene, CDR1 is MNHEY and CDR2 is SVGEGT. This CDR3 has 14 amino acids. V lost 2 bases and J 8 bases, leaving 13 bases between the germline ends.

This rearrangement joins TRBV7-2 to TRBJ2-4; D call uncertain. V was cut by 1 base and J by 2 bases, with 12 bases left in between. The germline gives CDR1 SGHTA, CDR2 FQGNSA. CDR3 size: 16 residues. The CDR3 DNA sequence: TGTGCCAGCAGCTTAGTTGGTCCAAACCCCAAAAACATTCAGTACTTC. It specifies CASSLVGPNPKNIQYF.

The gene calls are TRBV7-9 and TRBJ1-4; 8 bases are a match to TRBD1. The length of the CDR3 is 16 residues. Trimming removed 6 bases from V and 7 bases from J; junction bases left unmatched: 13. Germline CDR1 and CDR2: SEHNR and FQNEAQ (reference sequence). The CDR3 DNA follows: TGTGCCAGCAGTCAACTGCAGGACAGGGCGTCTGAAAAACTGTTTTTT. As protein: CASSQLQDRASEKLFF.

This clonotype has only a few counts. The chain uses TRBV5-6 and TRBJ2-7; D unresolved. There are 14 residues in the CDR3. Germline lookup yields CDR1 SGHDT and CDR2 YYEEEE. Trimming took 8 bases from V and 1 from J, leaving 16 bases between them. The CDR3 bases are TGTGCCAGGGGCCCTGGGCCCAGGTCCTACGAGCAGTACTTC. It is translated as CARGPGPRSYEQYF.

The chain joins TRBV19 to TRBJ2-7; 9 positions match TRBD1. Germline V gene lookup returns CDR1 LNHDA and CDR2 SQIVND (reference sequence). The V gene end was trimmed by 5 bases and the J gene end by 4 bases; junction bases not matched to a gene: 6. The CDR3 sequence is 14 residues long. CDR3 loop: CASSLRTGVYEQYF. The CDR3 DNA reads TGTGCCAGTAGTCTACGGACAGGGGTGTACGAGCAGTACTTC.

The chain uses TRBV7-2 and TRBJ1-2, with D perhaps TRBD1 (6 bases). The CDR3 loop spans 13 amino acids. With 6 bases removed from V and 2 bases from J, the gap between germline ends came to 10 bases. Germline V gene data show CDR1 as SGHTA and CDR2 as FQGNSA. The CDR3 region has the DNA TGTGCCAGCAGGACAGGAAACAACTATGGCTACACCTTC. It translates to CASRTGNNYGYTF. Variable domain in full (rest from reference TRBV7-2 and TRBJ1-2): GAGVSQSPSNKVTEKGKDVELRCDPISGHTALYWYRQSLGQGLEFLIYFQGNSAPDKSGLPSDRFSAERTGGSVSTLTIQRTQQEDSAVYLCASRTGNNYGYTFGSGTRLTVV.